A single sample gave rise to the 27 T cell receptor beta chains below, sequenced in a study of T cells and copy number aberrations in small-cell lung cancer (dated by TCRdb to about 2021). Library method: the immunoSEQ multiplex PCR assay. This immuneACCESS table, as held by TCRdb, lists in-frame sequences with V and J called but not all clones. Of the missing ones, under half trace to an unresolved V gene in checked studies; the others have no known cause. The sample table holds under 7,000 clones, of which roughly 76% were seen once. The ten largest clones capture 7% to 9.5% of the sample. Sample: tumor tissue. Receptors originate from a man aged 50 to 59 with small cell lung cancer.

The V gene is TRBV7-3, the J gene TRBJ2-1; D is undetermined. The CDR3 runs to 15 residues. Looked up from germline, CDR1 is SGHTA and CDR2 is FQGTGA. The V end lost 1 base, the J end lost 2 bases, and 9 bases lay between the germline ends. The CDR3 DNA follows: TGTGCCAGCAGCTTAAAGATTGGGGCCTACAATGAGCAGTTCTTC. This sequence encodes CASSLKIGAYNEQFF.

This rearrangement joins TRBV11-3 to TRBJ2-1; D is unresolved. From germline, CDR1 is SGHNT and CDR2 YENEEA. V was trimmed by 1 base and J by 8 bases, leaving 6 bases between them. CDR3 length: 12 residues. The CDR3 bases are TGTGCCAGCAGCTTAGTTCCGGATGAGCAGTTCTTC. The encoded protein is CASSLVPDEQFF.

The chain uses TRBV6-4 and TRBJ2-7, with D uncertain. Between the trimmed V and J ends, which lost 11 bases and 2 bases, there was a span of 19 bases. Germline CDR1 is MRHNA and CDR2 is SNTAGT. CDR3 length equals 14 residues. The CDR3 region is CAGPGSTRPYEQYF. DNA for the CDR3: TGTGCCGGGCCTGGCTCGACAAGGCCCTACGAGCAGTACTTC.

This clone was counted only a few times. CDR3 region: CASSQRWAGTSRTANEQFF. CDR3 in DNA: TGTGCCAGCAGCCAAAGGTGGGCGGGAACGTCTCGTACGGCGAATGAGCAGTTCTTC. The chain is built from TRBV2 and TRBJ2-1, with TRBD2 as a possible D gene (6 bases). V was clipped by 6 bases and J by 7 bases, with 31 bases between them. The CDR3 runs to 19 residues. CDR1 SNHLY and CDR2 FYNNEI come from the germline V gene.

Remarks on this clone: One end of the junction fails to match germline, which may point to a read error. V usage is TRBV7-9 and J usage is TRBJ2-1; 11 nucleotides line up with TRBD2. The germline V gene encodes CDR1 SEHNR and CDR2 FQNEAQ (reference sequence). The CDR3 contains 14 residues. CDR3 in DNA: TGTGCCAGCAGCCTAGCTCGGGGACTAGCGGTCCCGTTCTTC. Translating gives CASSLARGLAVPFF.

The CDR3 DNA sequence: TGTGCCAGCTCACTGGCTAGAACAGATACGCAGTATTTT. Translated: CASSLARTDTQYF. This chain links TRBV18 with TRBJ2-3; D gene ambiguous. V was shortened by 4 bases and J by 3 bases, with 8 bases between the two germline ends. CDR3 length: 13 amino acids. Germline V CDR1 and CDR2: KGHSH, LQKENI.

The CDR3 bases are TGTGCCATCAGGGGGGACAGGGACGCGGAGCAGTACTTC. Protein: CAIRGDRDAEQYF. This chain uses TRBV10-3 with TRBJ2-7; 9 nucleotides agree with TRBD1. The germline V gene encodes CDR1 ENHRY and CDR2 SYGVKD. The V gene end was trimmed by 6 bases and the J gene end by 7 bases; junction bases not matched to a gene: 7. The CDR3 covers 13 residues.

Only one count was recorded for this clone. The chain has TRBV9 and TRBJ2-3, with TRBD2 as a possible D gene (6 bases). Trimming cost V 3 bases and J 5 bases, with 10 bases left between them. Per the germline V gene, CDR1 is SGDLS and CDR2 is YYNGEE. The CDR3 is 13 residues long. The CDR3, as DNA: TGTGCCAGCAGCGCAGGACTACTAGATACGCAGTATTTT. Its translation is CASSAGLLDTQYF.

This clone was recorded only once. The chain combines TRBV2 with TRBJ1-1, with unresolved D. The CDR3 contains 12 residues. With 7 bases removed from V and 2 bases from J, the gap between germline ends came to 8 bases. CDR1 is SNHLY, CDR2 FYNNEI, per germline. The CDR3 reads CASTQENTEAFF. The CDR3 DNA reads TGTGCCAGCACTCAGGAAAACACTGAAGCTTTCTTT.

The V call is TRBV27, the J call TRBJ2-6; D call uncertain. There are 15 residues in the CDR3. The germline gives CDR1 MNHEY, CDR2 SMNVEV (reference sequence). The ends were cut back, 2 bases at V and 0 bases at J, with 5 bases in the middle. CDR3 sequence (DNA): TGTGCCAGCAGTTTAAGCCGCTCTGGGGCCAACGTCCTGACTTTC. Residues: CASSLSRSGANVLTF.

The chain carries TRBV19 and TRBJ2-1; 12 bases align to TRBD2. This CDR3 has 15 amino acids. The junction had 7 bases not matched to a gene; V was cut back by 3 bases and J by 10 bases. The germline CDR1 and CDR2 sequences are LNHDA and SQIVND (reference sequence). The CDR3 loop reads CASSIRPSGRGEQFF. As DNA, the CDR3 is TGTGCCAGTAGTATTCGGCCTAGCGGGAGGGGGGAGCAGTTCTTC.

This clone showed up just once. The rearrangement joins TRBV21-1 to TRBJ2-7; TRBD1, the table's D call, was not compared with the DNA. TRBV21-1 constitutes a pseudogene. The CDR3 extends over 15 amino acids. The CDR3 DNA is TGTGCCAGCAGCGGCCCCAGGGCTTCGAGCTACGAGCAGTACTTC. Translating gives CASSGPRASSYEQYF.

This clone is medium-sized. The chain carries TRBV11-2 and TRBJ2-1; 14 nucleotides match TRBD2. CDR1 and CDR2 from the germline V gene are SGHAT and FQNNGV. The trim removed 4 bases at V and 6 bases at J, leaving 2 bases unmatched. The CDR3 loop spans 15 amino acids. CDR3: CASSYGLAGGNEQFF. The CDR3 coding sequence is TGTGCCAGCAGCTACGGACTAGCGGGAGGCAATGAGCAGTTCTTC.

The V gene is TRBV30, the J gene TRBJ2-5; TRBD2 matches at 7 bases. V lost 2 bases to trimming and J lost 5 bases; unmatched junction nucleotides: 5. The V gene's germline CDR1 is GTSNPN and CDR2 SVGIG (reference sequence). The CDR3 extends over 13 amino acids. The CDR3, as DNA: TGTGCCTGGAGTCTGCGGGAGCCTGAGACCCAGTACTTC. The encoded protein is CAWSLREPETQYF. Full variable domain (rest looked up from reference TRBV30 and TRBJ2-5): SQTIHQWPATLVQPVGSPLSLECTVEGTSNPNLYWYRQAAGRGLQLLFYSVGIGQISSEVPQNLSASRPQDRQFILSSKKLLLSDSGFYLCAWSLREPETQYFGPGTRLLVL.

The gene calls are TRBV27 and TRBJ1-2, with a tentative D call TRBD1 (5 bases). V was clipped by 6 bases and J by 9 bases, with 14 bases between them. Germline assignment: CDR1 MNHEY and CDR2 SMNVEV (reference sequence). This CDR3 is 12 amino acids long. The CDR3 DNA reads as TGTGCCAGCAGGGGGGGTGGTAGAAGCTACACCTTC. Its protein product is CASRGGGRSYTF.

This chain links TRBV7-3 with TRBJ1-2; 10 bases are a match to TRBD1. Trimming took 5 bases from V and 8 from J; bases not matched to a gene: 8. The CDR3 loop spans 14 amino acids. Germline V gene data show CDR1 as SGHTA and CDR2 as FQGTGA. CDR3 sequence reads: CASSLAGTGDGYTF. The CDR3 nucleotides are TGTGCCAGCAGCCTCGCTGGGACAGGGGACGGCTACACCTTC.

The chain is built from TRBV30 and TRBJ2-5; 7 bases line up with TRBD1. Germline values: CDR1 GTSNPN, CDR2 SVGIG (reference sequence). V trimming: 4 bases; J trimming: 7 bases; junction bases outside the gene matches: 12. This CDR3 has 14 residues. The CDR3 DNA reads TGTGCCTGGATTGACGACAGGGTACTGGGGACCCAGTACTTC. Protein: CAWIDDRVLGTQYF.

This chain joins TRBV18 and TRBJ1-5, with D possibly matching TRBD1 (5 bases). This CDR3 region has 15 residues. Between the trimmed V and J ends, which lost 2 bases and 3 bases, there was a span of 11 bases. CDR1 is KGHSH and CDR2 is LQKENI in the germline V gene. CDR3 sequence: CASSPAGTLNQPQHF. In nucleotides, the CDR3 is TGTGCCAGCTCACCAGCCGGGACCCTCAATCAGCCCCAGCATTTT.

This clone was seen more than once but under ten times. This chain uses TRBV19 with TRBJ1-1, with 10 bases fitting TRBD1. The CDR3 consists of 14 residues. With V trimmed by 6 bases and J by 6 bases, 7 bases remained unmatched. Germline V gene sequence: CDR1 LNHDA, CDR2 SQIVND (reference sequence). The CDR3 DNA reads as TGTGCCAGTAGCGGCGGGGACAGGGGACCTGAAGCTTTCTTT. Residues: CASSGGDRGPEAFF.

This clone was seen a few times. The rearrangement joins TRBV27 to TRBJ2-1; D call uncertain. This CDR3 has 13 amino acids. The V gene lost 2 bases and the J gene lost 8 bases, with 10 bases spanning the gap. Germline V gene data show CDR1 as MNHEY and CDR2 as SMNVEV (reference sequence). CDR3 loop: CASSLNSGDEQFF. The CDR3 bases are TGTGCCAGCAGTTTAAACTCGGGTGATGAGCAGTTCTTC.

Concerning this clone itself: Other nucleotide sequences in the sample specify the same CDR3. The rearrangement joins TRBV6-1 to TRBJ1-5; 9 bases fit TRBD1. Germline-derived CDR1 and CDR2 are MNHNS and SASEGT. CDR3 length: 15 residues. With V trimmed by 4 bases and J by 6 bases, 7 bases remained unmatched. The CDR3 bases are TGTGCCAGCAGTGCAACTACAGGGGGCGGTCAGCCCCAGCATTTT. It yields the protein CASSATTGGGQPQHF.

V is TRBV28 and J is TRBJ1-4, with D maybe TRBD1 (5 bases). The CDR3 spans 15 residues. Germline-derived CDR1 and CDR2 are MDHEN and SYDVKM. V lost 6 bases and J lost 3, with 14 bases in between. The CDR3 loop is CASRDPGRANEKLFF. As DNA, the CDR3 is TGTGCCAGCAGAGATCCAGGGCGGGCTAATGAAAAACTGTTTTTT. Full variable domain (missing parts from reference TRBV28 and TRBJ1-4): DVKVTQSSRYLVKRTGEKVFLECVQDMDHENMFWYRQDPGLGLRLIYFSYDVKMKEKGDIPEGYSVSREKKERFSLILESASTNQTSMYLCASRDPGRANEKLFFGSGTQLSVL.

This chain uses TRBV11-2 with TRBJ1-1; possible D gene TRBD1, 5 bases. CDR3 length: 15 residues. V was cut by 3 bases and J by 4 bases, with 15 bases left in between. Germline lookup yields CDR1 SGHAT and CDR2 FQNNGV. The CDR3: CASSFEQEEITEAFF. The CDR3 coding sequence is TGTGCCAGCAGCTTCGAACAGGAGGAAATCACTGAAGCTTTCTTT. Full variable domain (outside the CDR3, taken from reference TRBV11-2 and TRBJ1-1): EAGVAQSPRYKIIEKRQSVAFWCNPISGHATLYWYQQILGQGPKLLIQFQNNGVVDDSQLPKDRFSAERLKGVDSTLKIQPAKLEDSAVYLCASSFEQEEITEAFFGQGTRLTVV.

The genes are TRBV30 and TRBJ2-3, with TRBD2 matching 9 bases. The CDR3 is 15 residues long. The junction had 4 bases not matched to a gene; V was cut back by 0 bases and J by 3 bases. Germline V lookup: CDR1 GTSNPN, CDR2 SVGIG (reference sequence). Here the CDR3 DNA reads TGTGCCTGGAGTGTACCTAGCGGGGCAACAGATACGCAGTATTTT. Amino acid sequence: CAWSVPSGATDTQYF.

V and J are TRBV6-1 and TRBJ1-1, with 8 bases that match TRBD1. V lost 4 bases and J lost 4; bases outside the gene matches: 2. Germline lookup yields CDR1 MNHNS and CDR2 SASEGT. The CDR3 sequence is 13 residues long. The chain's CDR3 is CASSVQGATEAFF. The CDR3 nucleotides are TGTGCCAGCAGTGTGCAGGGGGCCACTGAAGCTTTCTTT.

This clone came up once. The chain carries TRBV14 and TRBJ2-5; tentatively, D is TRBD2 (6 bases). CDR1 is SGHDN, CDR2 FVKESK, per germline. This CDR3 has 15 amino acids. V was cut by 0 bases and J by 3 bases, with 11 bases left in between. CDR3 protein: CASSQENREKETQYF. The CDR3 region has the DNA TGTGCCAGCAGCCAAGAGAACCGGGAGAAAGAGACCCAGTACTTC.

By proportion, this clone is medium-sized (0.01 to 0.1%). This chain uses TRBV7-9 with TRBJ2-2; 10 positions match TRBD2. J gave up 6 bases and V 8 bases, and 3 bases lay outside the gene matches. Germline V CDR1 and CDR2: SEHNR, FQNEAQ (reference sequence). The CDR3 spans 13 residues. CDR3 in DNA: TGTGCCAGCGGCCTAGCGGGAGCCGGGGAGCTGTTTTTT. Translation gives CASGLAGAGELFF.